What follows describes a single T cell receptor (beta chain). The V and J ends lost 7 bases and 4 bases respectively, with 19 bases between them. The V gene's germline CDR1 is LNHDA and CDR2 SQIVND (reference sequence). The CDR3 loop spans 15 amino acids. Original analysis: Amplification of reference gene primers was used by the study to estimate nucleated cell counts. Sequencing used immunoSEQ multiplex PCR; TCRdb keeps in-frame clones, though not all of them. The DNA was the basis for D and trimming; V, J and clone size are from that table. The sample lists around 320,000 clones, over 85% occurring once. This entry is derived from a study of blood T cell repertoires in COVID-19.

The chain joins TRBV19 to TRBJ1-1; D might be TRBD1 (5 bases). The receptor was isolated from a woman aged 30 to 39 with COVID-19, enrolled during active disease. Source material: peripheral blood. CDR3 coding DNA: TGTGCCAGTAAGGGGTCAGGGTCTGACTTCACTGAAGCTTTCTTT. Encoded protein: CASKGSGSDFTEAFF.